This entry lists 30 T cell receptor beta chains sequenced from one sample in a study of shared clonotypes between healthy human individuals. CD45RO-negative, CCR7-selected cells formed the naive CD8 fraction, which excluded terminally differentiated effector memory CD45RA+ cells. Profiled with immunoSEQ multiplex PCR; TCRdb holds only in-frame clones, not every one. The sample lists about 2.2 million clones, around 93% seen once, with more than 1.5% in the top ten. Sequencing was done on a sample of naive CD8+ T cells from PBMCs. These TCRs come from a man between 18 and 35 years old in good health. Some clones in this sample may be carry-over from other donors' samples.

The chain has TRBV7-9 and TRBJ1-1; no reliable D call. The V gene's germline CDR1 is SEHNR and CDR2 FQNEAQ (reference sequence). Trimming removed 5 bases at V and 6 bases at J, with 13 bases between. The CDR3 extends over 13 amino acids. This CDR3 reads CASSPKLGAEAFF. The CDR3 coding sequence is TGTGCCAGCAGCCCGAAGTTGGGTGCTGAAGCTTTCTTT. The full variable domain, its missing parts supplied by reference TRBV7-9 and TRBJ1-1, is DTGVSQNPRHKITKRGQNVTFRCDPISEHNRLYWYRQTLGQGPEFLTYFQNEAQLEKSRLLSDRFSAERPKGSFSTLEIQRTEQGDSAMYLCASSPKLGAEAFFGQGTRLTVV.

The rearrangement uses TRBV4-2 and TRBJ2-2; D might be TRBD1 or TRBD2, each matching 5 bases. V was cut by 1 base and J by 5 bases, with 20 bases left in between. Germline V CDR1 and CDR2: LGHNA, YNFKEQ. The CDR3 is 18 residues long. CDR3: CASSQVPAGRLNTGELFF. In nucleotides, the CDR3 is TGTGCCAGCAGCCAAGTTCCCGCAGGGAGACTCAATACCGGGGAGCTGTTTTTT.

Here the CDR3 DNA reads TGTGCCAGCAGATTCGGGACAGCTCCCTCTGGGGCCAACGTCCTGACTTTC. Its protein product is CASRFGTAPSGANVLTF. The chain uses TRBV27 and TRBJ2-6; 7 bases fit TRBD1. Germline lookup yields CDR1 MNHEY and CDR2 SMNVEV (reference sequence). V dropped 6 bases and J dropped 0; count of bases not matched to a gene: 8. The CDR3 extends over 17 amino acids.

The CDR3, as DNA: TGTGCCAGCAACCACGGGACAGGTGTCTATGGCTACACCTTC. Translation: CASNHGTGVYGYTF. The V gene is TRBV5-6, the J gene TRBJ1-2, with 8 bases that match TRBD1. Germline CDR1 and CDR2: SGHDT and YYEEEE. V shed 6 bases, J shed 4 bases, and the junction held 8 bases outside the gene matches. The CDR3 length is 14 residues.

This clone showed up just once. The V and J genes are TRBV5-7 and TRBJ2-6, with 9 bases aligning to TRBD1. TRBV5-7 is filed as an ORF, its function uncertain. Trimming at V came to 3 bases and at J to 2 bases, leaving 3 bases not matched to a gene. The CDR3 is 16 amino acids. CDR3 sequence (DNA): TGTGCCAGCAGCTGCGGGGACAGGGCTGGGGCCAACGTCCTGACTTTC. This encodes CASSCGDRAGANVLTF.

This rearrangement joins TRBV5-1 to TRBJ2-1, with D perhaps matching TRBD2 (5 bases). This CDR3 region has 12 residues. The germline V and J ends were trimmed by 7 bases and 10 bases, with 15 bases remaining between them. Germline lookup yields CDR1 SGHRS and CDR2 YFSETQ. The CDR3 loop reads CASSRDWREQFF. Here the CDR3 DNA reads TGCGCCAGCTCGAGGGATTGGAGAGAGCAGTTCTTC.

The rearrangement joins TRBV28 to TRBJ1-5; the D is unclear. This CDR3 comprises 15 residues. From germline, CDR1 is MDHEN and CDR2 SYDVKM. Trimming stripped 3 bases from V and 0 bases from J, with 9 bases between. This chain's CDR3 is CASSFVLTSNQPQHF. The CDR3 region has the DNA TGTGCCAGCAGTTTTGTACTAACTAGCAATCAGCCCCAGCATTTT.

This chain connects TRBV11-2 to TRBJ2-7; TRBD2 matches at 12 bases. The CDR3 sequence is 15 residues long. After removal of 5 bases from V and 6 bases from J, the junction contained 8 bases not matched to a gene. Germline CDR1 and CDR2: SGHAT and FQNNGV. The CDR3 protein is CASSDRLAGASEQYF. CDR3 DNA: TGTGCCAGCAGCGATAGACTAGCGGGAGCATCCGAGCAGTACTTC.

The V call is TRBV7-9, the J call TRBJ1-5; D remains ambiguous. This CDR3 has 12 amino acids. CDR1 SEHNR and CDR2 FQNEAQ come from the germline V gene (reference sequence). V was trimmed by 1 base and J by 9 bases, leaving 7 bases between them. The CDR3 coding sequence is TGTGCCAGCAGCTTAGAGTGGGGGCCCCAGCATTTT. Residues: CASSLEWGPQHF.

This clone appeared a few times. The chain employs TRBV19 and TRBJ1-5; 7 bases match TRBD1. The V and J ends lost 7 bases and 0 bases, in that order; junction bases with no gene match: 6. Germline lookup yields CDR1 LNHDA and CDR2 SQIVND (reference sequence). The CDR3 runs 15 residues. The CDR3: CASIRDRDSNQPQHF. For the CDR3, the DNA is TGTGCCAGTATCCGTGACAGGGATAGCAATCAGCCCCAGCATTTT. Full variable domain (rest looked up from reference TRBV19 and TRBJ1-5): DGGITQSPKYLFRKEGQNVTLSCEQNLNHDAMYWYRQDPGQGLRLIYYSQIVNDFQKGDIAEGYSVSREKKESFPLTVTSAQKNPTAFYLCASIRDRDSNQPQHFGDGTRLSIL.

The chain has TRBV6-5 and TRBJ2-3, with D uncertain. V lost 5 bases and J 1 base, leaving 7 bases between the germline ends. The CDR3 runs to 13 residues. CDR1 and CDR2 (germline): MNHEY, SVGAGI. CDR3 DNA sequence: TGTGCCAGCAGTCTGGCCCGCACAGATACGCAGTATTTT. Translating it yields CASSLARTDTQYF.

The rearrangement uses TRBV28 and TRBJ1-1; D unclear. The V gene lost 4 bases and the J gene lost 5 bases, with 11 bases spanning the gap. The CDR3 loop spans 13 amino acids. From germline, CDR1 is MDHEN and CDR2 SYDVKM. This CDR3 reads CASSSTDGTEAFF. For the CDR3, the DNA is TGTGCCAGCAGTTCCACCGATGGGACTGAAGCTTTCTTT.

This chain links TRBV4-3 with TRBJ2-2, with D maybe TRBD2 (6 bases). CDR3 size: 15 residues. V was cut by 5 bases and J by 3 bases, with 13 bases left in between. CDR1 and CDR2 from the germline V gene are LGHNA and YSLEER. CDR3 in amino acids: CASSSGRSDTGELFF. For the CDR3, the DNA is TGCGCCAGCAGCAGCGGGCGGTCCGACACCGGGGAGCTGTTTTTT.

The gene calls are TRBV27 and TRBJ1-2, with 7 bases fitting TRBD1. The CDR3 runs to 14 residues. Germline CDR1 MNHEY, CDR2 SMNVEV (reference sequence). The J segment lost 4 bases and the V segment lost 3 bases, leaving 5 bases of the junction unmatched. This chain's CDR3 is CASSLNRGTYGYTF. The DNA for the CDR3 is TGTGCCAGCAGTTTGAACAGGGGTACCTATGGCTACACCTTC.

This rearrangement joins TRBV11-2 to TRBJ2-3; D is uncertain. V lost 5 bases and J 14 bases, leaving 14 bases between the germline ends. The length of the CDR3 is 11 residues. Per the germline V gene, CDR1 is SGHAT and CDR2 is FQNNGV. The CDR3 DNA follows: TGTGCCAGCAGCCTCGGCCTAAACTGGTATTTT. Protein product: CASSLGLNWYF.

The chain is built from TRBV5-1 and TRBJ2-1; D unresolved. V was cut by 2 bases and J by 9 bases, with 6 bases left in between. The CDR3 is 11 amino acids. The germline gives CDR1 SGHRS, CDR2 YFSETQ. The CDR3 nucleotides are TGCGCCAGCAGCTTCGGTATTGAGCAGTTCTTC. Translation gives CASSFGIEQFF. Complete variable domain (other parts from reference TRBV5-1 and TRBJ2-1): KAGVTQTPRYLIKTRGQQVTLSCSPISGHRSVSWYQQTPGQGLQFLFEYFSETQRNKGNFPGRFSGRQFSNSRSEMNVSTLELGDSALYLCASSFGIEQFFGPGTRLTVL.

The rearrangement joins TRBV6-1 to TRBJ2-2; 12 positions match TRBD2. Germline lookup yields CDR1 MNHNS and CDR2 SASEGT. The junction had 4 bases not matched to a gene; V was cut back by 4 bases and J by 4 bases. This CDR3 region has 16 residues. CDR3 bases: TGTGCCAGCAGTGGCCTAGCGGGAGGGCCCACCGGGGAGCTGTTTTTT. Its protein is CASSGLAGGPTGELFF.

A remark on this clone: This sample also contains other DNA sequences that code for the same CDR3. The chain joins TRBV5-1 to TRBJ2-7; 7 bases are a match to TRBD1. The trim removed 4 bases at V and 2 bases at J, leaving 6 bases unmatched. The CDR3 totals 14 residues. CDR1 is SGHRS and CDR2 is YFSETQ in the germline V gene. CDR3 amino acids: CASSPRDSPYEQYF. In nucleotides, the CDR3 is TGCGCCAGCAGCCCAAGGGACAGTCCCTACGAGCAGTACTTC.

V usage is TRBV5-5 and J usage is TRBJ1-1, with 10 bases fitting TRBD1. Germline assignment: CDR1 SGHKS and CDR2 YYEKEE (reference sequence). After removal of 4 bases from V and 0 bases from J, the junction contained 12 bases not matched to a gene. This CDR3 contains 18 residues. The CDR3 loop reads CASSAIPGQGSLNTEAFF. The CDR3 DNA follows: TGTGCCAGCAGCGCCATTCCGGGACAGGGGTCCTTGAACACTGAAGCTTTCTTT.

This sequence joins TRBV9 and TRBJ1-4, with no clear D. V lost 6 bases to trimming and J lost 8 bases, with 14 bases between them. This CDR3 spans 13 amino acids. CDR1 is SGDLS and CDR2 is YYNGEE in the germline V gene. CDR3 protein: CASNPGGGEKLFF. The CDR3 DNA reads TGTGCCAGCAACCCGGGAGGAGGAGAAAAACTGTTTTTT.

This clone was counted once. Different DNA sequences within this sample yield the same CDR3. The chain couples TRBV4-1 to TRBJ2-2; D perhaps matches TRBD2 (5 bases). The germline V gene has CDR1 MGHRA and CDR2 YSYEKL. The CDR3 consists of 13 residues. Deletions cut 1 base from V and 5 bases from J, with 5 bases between. DNA for the CDR3: TGCGCCAGCAGCCAAGCGGGGACCGGGGAGCTGTTTTTT. Protein: CASSQAGTGELFF.

V usage is TRBV6-5 and J usage is TRBJ2-7, with TRBD2 as a possible D gene (6 bases). The germline gives CDR1 MNHEY, CDR2 SVGAGI. The CDR3 extends over 14 amino acids. Trimming pared 2 bases from V and 3 bases from J, leaving 11 bases between. CDR3 sequence: CASSYRDSRYEQYF. Here the CDR3 DNA reads TGTGCCAGCAGTTACCGGGACTCCCGCTACGAGCAGTACTTC.

The CDR3 nucleotides are TGTGCCTGGACTCCCGGAGTCGGGACCGGGGAGCTGTTTTTT. It is translated as CAWTPGVGTGELFF. The V gene is TRBV30, the J gene TRBJ2-2; no definite D call. The CDR3 consists of 14 residues. From germline, CDR1 is GTSNPN and CDR2 SVGIG (reference sequence). V was trimmed by 4 bases and J by 5 bases, leaving 14 bases between them.

This chain uses TRBV27 with TRBJ2-7; D ambiguous. With 10 bases removed from V and 1 base from J, the gap between germline ends came to 17 bases. The CDR3 totals 14 residues. Germline CDR1 reads MNHEY; CDR2 reads SMNVEV (reference sequence). The CDR3 spells CATWATPKSYEQYF. The CDR3 DNA sequence: TGTGCCACATGGGCTACCCCGAAATCCTACGAGCAGTACTTC.

The chain uses TRBV5-4 and TRBJ2-3; TRBD2 matches at 7 bases. The J segment lost 2 bases and the V segment lost 4 bases, leaving 13 bases of the junction unmatched. Germline V lookup: CDR1 SGHNT, CDR2 YYREEE (reference sequence). The CDR3 loop spans 17 amino acids. CDR3 nucleotides: TGTGCCAGCAGCCCTTTGACTAGCTCCCTTCTCACAGATACGCAGTATTTT. Encoded protein: CASSPLTSSLLTDTQYF.

The chain is built from TRBV9 and TRBJ1-6; TRBD1 might be the D (6 bases). The CDR3 sequence is 17 residues long. Germline V gene sequence: CDR1 SGDLS, CDR2 YYNGEE. The V end lost 3 bases, the J end lost 0 bases, and 13 bases lay between the germline ends. In DNA, the CDR3 is TGTGCCAGCAGCGGCAGGGGCGACCTCTCCTATAATTCACCCCTCCACTTT. Translation gives CASSGRGDLSYNSPLHF.

V is TRBV5-8 and J is TRBJ2-3, with 13 bases aligning to TRBD2. Losses at the gene ends were 4 bases for V and 6 bases for J; bases not matched to a gene: 8. Germline values: CDR1 SGHTS, CDR2 YDEGEE. The CDR3 totals 16 residues. CDR3 sequence (DNA): TGTGCCAGCAGCACCGGGACTAGCGGGACGCGCGATACGCAGTATTTT. Translating it yields CASSTGTSGTRDTQYF.

The rearrangement joins TRBV9 to TRBJ2-7, with a tentative D call TRBD1 (7 bases). Germline CDR1 is SGDLS and CDR2 is YYNGEE. The CDR3 extends over 13 amino acids. V lost 6 bases to trimming and J lost 3 bases, with 13 bases between them. Here the CDR3 reads CASNPGGSYEQYF. CDR3 nucleotides: TGTGCCAGCAACCCAGGGGGGAGCTACGAGCAGTACTTC.

Worth noting for this clone: Additional DNA sequences in this sample encode the identical CDR3. The chain carries TRBV28 and TRBJ2-7; 8 bases map to TRBD2. Germline V gene sequence: CDR1 MDHEN, CDR2 SYDVKM. With V trimmed by 3 bases and J by 4 bases, 5 bases remained unmatched. The length of the CDR3 is 14 residues. In DNA form, the CDR3 reads TGTGCCAGCAGTTTGGGGCTAGCGGGTTACGAGCAGTACTTC. Translating gives CASSLGLAGYEQYF.

This chain connects TRBV27 to TRBJ1-1; 7 bases fit TRBD1. The CDR3 has 19 residues. The V segment lost 6 bases and the J segment 0 bases; nucleotides outside the gene matches: 19. Looked up from germline, CDR1 is MNHEY and CDR2 is SMNVEV (reference sequence). DNA of the CDR3: TGTGCCAGCAGCCCCTCTTTCGGGGACAGCCAGAACATGAACACTGAAGCTTTCTTT. Translating gives CASSPSFGDSQNMNTEAFF.